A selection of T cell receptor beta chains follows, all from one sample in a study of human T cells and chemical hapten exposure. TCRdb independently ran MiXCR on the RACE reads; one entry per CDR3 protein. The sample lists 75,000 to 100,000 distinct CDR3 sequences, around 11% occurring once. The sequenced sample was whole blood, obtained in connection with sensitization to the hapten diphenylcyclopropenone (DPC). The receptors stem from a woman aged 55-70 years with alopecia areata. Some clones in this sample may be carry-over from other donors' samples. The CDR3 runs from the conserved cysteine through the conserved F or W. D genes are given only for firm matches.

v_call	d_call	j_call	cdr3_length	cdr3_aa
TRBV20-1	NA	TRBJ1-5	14	CSASAQSLNQPQHF
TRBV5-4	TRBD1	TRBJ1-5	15	CASSLDRGPVRPQHF
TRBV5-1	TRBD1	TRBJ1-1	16	CASSSTGTGANTEAFF
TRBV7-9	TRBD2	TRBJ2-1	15	CASSLVGLVNNEQFF
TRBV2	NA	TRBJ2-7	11	CASNQIGEQYF
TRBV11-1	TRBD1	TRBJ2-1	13	CASSPTGVNEQFF
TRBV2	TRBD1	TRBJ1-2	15	CATSQQGTSLAGYTF
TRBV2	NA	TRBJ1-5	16	CASSEQGGVPGQPQHF
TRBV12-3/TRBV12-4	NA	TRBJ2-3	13	CASRPPGTDTQYF
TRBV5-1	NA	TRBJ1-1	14	CASSLVRGNTEAFF
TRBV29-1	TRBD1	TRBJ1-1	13	CSAKQGAYTEAFF
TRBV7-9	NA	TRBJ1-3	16	CASSLVRGTSGNTIYF
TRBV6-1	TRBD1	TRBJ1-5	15	CASSRDSRFNQPQHF
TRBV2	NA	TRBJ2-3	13	CASNGMITDTQYF
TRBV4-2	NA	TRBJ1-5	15	CASSQVSLLQQPQHF
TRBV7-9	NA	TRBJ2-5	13	CASSQGLQETQYF
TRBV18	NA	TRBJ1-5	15	CASSPAGVGGQPQHF
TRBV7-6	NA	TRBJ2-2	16	CASSLRAGTETGELFF
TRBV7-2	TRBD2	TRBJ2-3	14	CASSAGTTADTQYF
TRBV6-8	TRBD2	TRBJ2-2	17	CAGASGEHRPDTGELFF
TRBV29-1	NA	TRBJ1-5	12	CSVAGADQPQHF
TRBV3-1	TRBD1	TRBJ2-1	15	CASSRWTGGRDEQFF
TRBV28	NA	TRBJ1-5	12	CASRESNQPQHF
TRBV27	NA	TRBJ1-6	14	CASRWDGGSSPLHF
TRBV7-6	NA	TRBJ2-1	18	CASSPPAESGKPDNEQFF
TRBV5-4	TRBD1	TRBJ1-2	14	CASSLGQGRFGYTF
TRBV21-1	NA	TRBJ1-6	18	CASSKGGTGNHYNSPLHF
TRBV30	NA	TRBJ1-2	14	CAWSPLDNTYGYTF
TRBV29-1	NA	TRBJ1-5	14	CSANIQGSNQPQHF
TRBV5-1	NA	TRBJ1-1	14	CASRLDGGDTEAFF
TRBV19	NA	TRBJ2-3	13	CATRGISTDTQYF
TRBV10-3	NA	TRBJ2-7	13	CAISGQALYEQYF
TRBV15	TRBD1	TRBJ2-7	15	CATSREQRTGYEQYF
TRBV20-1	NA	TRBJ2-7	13	CSASKIGGVEQYF
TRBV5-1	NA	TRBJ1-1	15	CASSIRTGTNTEAFF
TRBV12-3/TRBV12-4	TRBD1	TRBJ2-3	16	CASSLGLTGGVDTQYF
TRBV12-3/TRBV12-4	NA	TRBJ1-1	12	CASGSSGRGAFF
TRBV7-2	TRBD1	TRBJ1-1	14	CASSQGQMNTEAFF
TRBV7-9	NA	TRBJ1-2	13	CASSIVEDYGYTF
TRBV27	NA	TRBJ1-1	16	CASSFEGGNVNTEAFF
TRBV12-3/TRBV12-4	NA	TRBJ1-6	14	CASSSRQGNSPLHF
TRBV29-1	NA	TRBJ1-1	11	CSVGEETEAFF
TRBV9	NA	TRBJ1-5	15	CASSVGEGDIQPQHF
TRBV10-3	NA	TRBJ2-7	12	CAISRDNYEQYF
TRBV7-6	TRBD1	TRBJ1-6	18	CASSLDGTGPTYNSPLHF